The 10 T cell receptor beta chains in this list originate from one sample, sequenced in a study of shared clonotypes between healthy human individuals. TCRdb's table, derived via immunoSEQ multiplex PCR, lists solely in-frame clones and lacks some. The sample consists of 450,000 to 650,000 clones, around 76% of them appearing once. Sequencing was done on a sample of PBMCs. The source of these receptors is a woman aged 40 to 50 in good health. Some clones in this sample may be carry-over from other donors' samples.

The chain links TRBV27 to TRBJ1-2; TRBD1 agrees at 9 bases. V lost 8 bases and J lost 3; bases outside the gene matches: 7. Germline assignment: CDR1 MNHEY and CDR2 SMNVEV (reference sequence). CDR3 length: 14 amino acids. This CDR3 is CASRSGDRDYGYTF. CDR3 bases: TGTGCCAGCCGAAGTGGGGACAGGGACTATGGCTACACCTTC.

Regarding this clone: One end of the junction is discordant with germline, which a read error may explain. V is TRBV28 and J is TRBJ2-5; the D gene could be TRBD1 or TRBD2 (5 bases each). Germline CDR1 MDHEN, CDR2 SYDVKM. The CDR3 has 15 residues. Here the CDR3 reads CASSPTGTTWETQYF. In DNA form, the CDR3 reads TGCGCCAGCAGTCCCACCGGGACGACTTGGGAGACCCAGTACTTC.

V is TRBV19 and J is TRBJ2-5, with unresolved D. V was shortened by 9 bases and J by 5 bases, with 19 bases between the two germline ends. The CDR3 consists of 14 residues. Looked up from germline, CDR1 is LNHDA and CDR2 is SQIVND (reference sequence). CDR3 in amino acids: CASHPGTGWETQYF. The DNA of the CDR3 is TGTGCCAGCCACCCGGGCACCGGGTGGGAGACCCAGTACTTC.

V usage is TRBV4-2 and J usage is TRBJ1-1, with 7 bases fitting TRBD1. The V gene end was trimmed by 1 base and the J gene end by 3 bases; junction bases not matched to a gene: 5. Looked up from germline, CDR1 is LGHNA and CDR2 is YNFKEQ. The CDR3 sequence is 15 residues long. This chain's CDR3 is CASSQGEGADTEAFF. The CDR3 DNA sequence: TGTGCCAGCAGCCAAGGAGAGGGGGCGGACACTGAAGCTTTCTTT.

V is TRBV15 and J is TRBJ2-1; D is unclear. Germline CDR1 is LNHNV and CDR2 is YYDKDF (reference sequence). V was cut by 6 bases and J by 1 base, with 13 bases left in between. The CDR3 totals 15 residues. The CDR3 bases are TGTGCCACCAGTCCCGGTACAAGTTCCTACAATGAGCAGTTCTTC. As protein: CATSPGTSSYNEQFF.

This sequence joins TRBV6-5 and TRBJ2-3; 7 bases are shared with TRBD1. V lost 2 bases and J lost 1; bases outside the gene matches: 6. This CDR3 has 16 residues. Germline V gene data show CDR1 as MNHEY and CDR2 as SVGAGI. The CDR3 DNA reads as TGTGCCAGCAGTTACGGGGCAGGGGGAGGCACAGATACGCAGTATTTT. Translation: CASSYGAGGGTDTQYF.

This clone was observed a single time. The chain uses TRBV11-2 and TRBJ2-1, with 8 bases aligning to TRBD2. V lost 4 bases, J lost 7 bases, and 6 bases stayed unmatched. The CDR3 has 14 amino acids. Germline CDR1 SGHAT, CDR2 FQNNGV. CDR3: CASSSGLAVNEQFF. In DNA form, the CDR3 reads TGTGCCAGCAGCTCAGGACTAGCTGTGAATGAGCAGTTCTTC.

The chain employs TRBV5-1 and TRBJ1-5; 8 bases match TRBD1. Germline values: CDR1 SGHRS, CDR2 YFSETQ. This CDR3 is built from 14 residues. After removal of 0 bases from V and 7 bases from J, the junction contained 3 bases not matched to a gene. Here the CDR3 reads CASSLAQGGQPQHF. In DNA form, the CDR3 reads TGCGCCAGCAGCTTGGCACAGGGGGGGCAGCCCCAGCATTTT.

The rearrangement links TRBV10-2 to TRBJ2-1, with D unclear. Trimming took 4 bases from V and 7 from J, leaving 14 bases between them. This CDR3 contains 14 residues. Looked up from germline, CDR1 is WSHSY and CDR2 is SAAADI. In DNA form, the CDR3 reads TGCGCCAGCAGTGCCTCAACCCCCCGGAATGAGCAGTTCTTC. Its protein is CASSASTPRNEQFF.

The chain employs TRBV6-1 and TRBJ2-2; no definite D call. The CDR3 sequence is 12 residues long. Trimming removed 5 bases from V and 5 bases from J, with 6 bases in between. CDR1 and CDR2 from the germline V gene are MNHNS and SASEGT. The CDR3 nucleotides read TGTGCCAGCAGTTTCGGGACCGGGGAGCTGTTTTTT. It encodes CASSFGTGELFF.